The rows below give T cell receptor beta chains drawn from one sample of a study of Ad26.COV2.S vaccination and SARS-CoV-2 variants. The data were produced by immunoSEQ multiplex PCR, yet TCRdb's version contains in-frame clones alone and is incomplete. The data contain some 340,000 clones, about 82% of them singletons. Source: peripheral blood, taken in a trial of Ad26.COV2.S vaccine versus placebo. The origin of the receptors is a person between 18 and 59 years old who received the Ad26.COV2.S COVID-19 vaccine or a placebo. CDR3s include the opening cysteine and the closing phenylalanine or tryptophan. Fields, in order: CDR3 DNA, CDR3 protein, J gene, clone size, D gene, V gene. D genes are given only for firm matches. The size of a clone is reported for some rows only, either as once, few or many, or as a class for expanded clones.

DNA: TGTGCCAGCAGCCAAAGAAATCCGTGGATGACCACTGAAGCTTTCTTT; CDR3: CASSQRNPWMTTEAFF; J: TRBJ1-1; size: NA; D: NA; V: TRBV14
DNA: TGTGCCAGCAGCGCCAGACAGGCCTACGAGCAGTACTTC; CDR3: CASSARQAYEQYF; J: TRBJ2-7; size: NA; D: NA; V: TRBV12-3/TRBV12-4
DNA: TGTGCCAGCAGCTTGATGACAGTCCTTTCCTACAATGAGCAGTTCTTC; CDR3: CASSLMTVLSYNEQFF; J: TRBJ2-1; size: NA; D: NA; V: TRBV5-6
DNA: TGTGCCAGTAGTATAGCCGACCTGGGCAATCAGCCCCAGCATTTT; CDR3: CASSIADLGNQPQHF; J: TRBJ1-5; size: once; D: NA; V: TRBV19
DNA: TGCGCCAGCAGTGAGGCCCCCGGAGAGGGTCCCCCGGACAATGAGCAGTTCTTC; CDR3: CASSEAPGEGPPDNEQFF; J: TRBJ2-1; size: NA; D: NA; V: TRBV10-2
DNA: TGTGCCAGCAGCGTTAACAGGGAGAGCCCCTTCTCCTACGAGCAGTACTTC; CDR3: CASSVNRESPFSYEQYF; J: TRBJ2-7; size: NA; D: NA; V: TRBV5-8
DNA: TGTGCCAGCAGCCTTCCGGGGGATTCACCCCTCCACTTT; CDR3: CASSLPGDSPLHF; J: TRBJ1-6; size: NA; D: NA; V: TRBV7-9
DNA: TGCGCCAGCAGCCCGTGGGACAGTAACTATGGCTACACCTTC; CDR3: CASSPWDSNYGYTF; J: TRBJ1-2; size: NA; D: TRBD1; V: TRBV5-1
DNA: TGTGCCAGCAGAATTTGGGGTTACAGGGACACTGAAGCTTTCTTT; CDR3: CASRIWGYRDTEAFF; J: TRBJ1-1; size: NA; D: NA; V: TRBV5-4
DNA: TGTGCCAGCAGCCAAAGGGGACACTTGAATCAGCCCCAGCATTTT; CDR3: CASSQRGHLNQPQHF; J: TRBJ1-5; size: NA; D: NA; V: TRBV3-1/TRBV3-2
DNA: TGTGCCTGGAGTGTACTTCAGGGGGTCGGCTACACCTTC; CDR3: CAWSVLQGVGYTF; J: TRBJ1-2; size: NA; D: TRBD1; V: TRBV30
DNA: TGTGCCAGCAGCCAACTCCCGACTAGCGGGGGGACAGATACGCAGTATTTT; CDR3: CASSQLPTSGGTDTQYF; J: TRBJ2-3; size: many; D: TRBD2; V: TRBV14
DNA: TGTGCCAGCAGCCTAGCGGGGGGTTCCTACGAGCAGTACTTC; CDR3: CASSLAGGSYEQYF; J: TRBJ2-7; size: once; D: TRBD2; V: TRBV6-6
DNA: TGCGCCAGCAGCTCCGGGTCAGGGTCGTCTGGAAACACCATATATTTT; CDR3: CASSSGSGSSGNTIYF; J: TRBJ1-3; size: NA; D: NA; V: TRBV5-1
DNA: TGTGCCAGCAGCCAAGAGCAGGCGGGGGAAAAACTGTTTTTT; CDR3: CASSQEQAGEKLFF; J: TRBJ1-4; size: NA; D: NA; V: TRBV3-1/TRBV3-2
DNA: TGTGCCAGCAGCTTAAAACTTTCAGGTAGCACAGATACGCAGTATTTT; CDR3: CASSLKLSGSTDTQYF; J: TRBJ2-3; size: NA; D: NA; V: TRBV7-3
DNA: TGTGCCAGCTCACCAGAAAAAAACTATGGCTACACCTTC; CDR3: CASSPEKNYGYTF; J: TRBJ1-2; size: NA; D: NA; V: TRBV18
DNA: TGTGCCAGCAGTCGTGGGGCCAGGAACACCGGGGAGCTGTTTTTT; CDR3: CASSRGARNTGELFF; J: TRBJ2-2; size: once; D: NA; V: TRBV9